The entry below gives a single TCR beta chain sequence along with its context. The data belong to a study of blood T cell repertoires in COVID-19. On the study more broadly: The cDNA or gDNA used as material had been derived from T cells, B-cell-depleted T cells, or PBMCs.

Original processing methods: Quantification of nucleated cells was approximated via reference gene primer amplification. Method: immunoSEQ multiplex PCR; TCRdb's copy keeps in-frame clones and lacks some. The D gene and trimming were derived from the DNA, and the V and J assignments and clone size from that table. The table has approximately 54,000 clones, approximately 90% seen once. CDR3 length: 15 residues. Per germline, CDR1 LGHDT and CDR2 YNNKEL (reference sequence). Trimming left V 2 bases short and J 7 bases short, with 12 bases between. The chain carries TRBV3-1 (or the pseudogene TRBV3-2) and TRBJ1-6, with a possible D match to TRBD1 (5 bases). The sequenced material came from peripheral blood. The TCR was taken from a woman aged 40 to 49 with active COVID-19. CDR3 nucleotide sequence: TGTGCCAGCAGCCAAAGGGGCGGTTCGAATTCACCCCTCCACTTT. As protein: CASSQRGGSNSPLHF.